These T cell receptor beta chains were read from a single sample in a study of CD8+CD57+ T cells in acquired aplastic anemia. TCRdb re-called the reads with MiXCR, one entry per CDR3 protein. The sample includes around 200,000 distinct CDR3 sequences, roughly half of them seen just once. Sequencing was done on a sample of sorted CD4+, CD8+, or CD8+CD57+ T cells (not recorded which) from PBMCs. The receptors shown here come from a human donor in good health, serving as a control. CDR3s include the opening cysteine and the closing phenylalanine or tryptophan. The order of the fields is V gene, D gene, clone size, J gene, CDR3 DNA, CDR3 protein. The D gene is left open where the match is weak. Clone size is stated in some rows and not others, as once, few, many or a class when expanded.

TRBV10-3,.,few,TRBJ2-2,TGTGCCATCAGTGAGACGGACCCCGGGGAGCTGTTTTTT,CAISETDPGELFF
TRBV5-1,TRBD1,many,TRBJ2-5,TGCGCCAGCAGCTTCGGGGGACAGGGCCAAGAGACCCAGTACTTC,CASSFGGQGQETQYF
TRBV10-3,.,many,TRBJ2-5,TGTGCCATCAGTGGGACCCCCCAAGAGACCCAGTACTTC,CAISGTPQETQYF
TRBV24-1,.,many,TRBJ1-6,TGTGCCACCAGTGACCGCCCACTACAGATACCTAATTCACCCCTCCACTTT,CATSDRPLQIPNSPLHF
TRBV7-2,TRBD1,.,TRBJ2-7,TGTGCCAGCAGCTTGCCCAGGACAGGTTACGAGCAGTACTTC,CASSLPRTGYEQYF
TRBV6-5,.,many,TRBJ1-5,TGTGCCAGCAGTTATGGGCGACTCTGTGGGCATTTT,CASSYGRLCGHF
TRBV6-2/TRBV6-3,.,few,TRBJ2-5,TGTGCCAGCAGTTACCTGGCTCAGGAAGAGACCCAGTACTTC,CASSYLAQEETQYF
TRBV20-1,.,.,TRBJ2-3,TGCAGTGCTTCCGTTCTGTCTAGCACAGATACGCAGTATTTT,CSASVLSSTDTQYF
TRBV5-1,TRBD2,many,TRBJ2-1,TGCGCCAGCAGCTTGGGGGGTAGCGGGGGCTACAATGAGCAGTTCTTC,CASSLGGSGGYNEQFF
TRBV9,.,few,TRBJ2-3,.,CASSVFGTGTDTQYF
TRBV24-1,.,few,TRBJ2-1,TGTGCCACCAGTGATTTCGGAGGGGGCGTTAACAATGAGCAGTTCTTC,CATSDFGGGVNNEQFF
TRBV2,.,.,TRBJ2-5,TGTGCCAGCACACGGGGAGAGACCCAGTACTTC,CASTRGETQYF
TRBV7-6,.,.,TRBJ1-2,TGTGCCAGCAGCTTAGGGACGAGGGTGGGCTACACCTTC,CASSLGTRVGYTF
TRBV2,.,.,TRBJ1-2,TGTGCCAGCAGTTTACGCGGGGGGCAGGTTGGCTACACCTTC,CASSLRGGQVGYTF
TRBV20-1,.,.,TRBJ1-4,TGCAGTGCTAGAAGGGGGGCCGCTGACAATGAAAAACTGTTTTTT,CSARRGAADNEKLFF
TRBV5-1,.,.,TRBJ1-2,TGCGCCAGCAGCTTGGAGGAGTATGGCTACACCTTC,CASSLEEYGYTF
TRBV10-3,TRBD1,.,TRBJ2-3,TGTGCCATCAGTGAGTCGAGGGACAGGGGCACAGATACGCAGTATTTT,CAISESRDRGTDTQYF
TRBV11-1,.,many,TRBJ1-1,TGTGCCAGCAGCTTAGGAGCTTCAGGGTACACTGAAGCTTTCTTT,CASSLGASGYTEAFF
TRBV9,.,few,TRBJ1-1,TGTGCCAGCAGCACTGGAGGGGGGGCGAGGACCACTGAAGCTTTCTTT,CASSTGGGARTTEAFF
TRBV20-1,TRBD1,many,TRBJ1-1,TGCAGTGCTAGGGGACAGGGGGTTTACACTGAAGCTTTCTTT,CSARGQGVYTEAFF
TRBV19,TRBD1,.,TRBJ1-1,TGTGCCAGTAGACGCACAGGGGGAACTTTCTTT,CASRRTGGTFF
TRBV29-1,.,.,TRBJ1-2,TGCAGCGCGGACAGCCTTAACTATGGCTACACCTTC,CSADSLNYGYTF
TRBV4-2,.,many,TRBJ1-2,TGTGCCAGCAGCCAAGACAGGTTTTGGGGCGGCGGCTACACCTTC,CASSQDRFWGGGYTF
TRBV2,.,.,TRBJ1-2,TGTGCCAGCAGTGCTACGGGATACTATGGCTACACCTTC,CASSATGYYGYTF
TRBV7-2,TRBD1,many,TRBJ1-4,TGTGCCAGCAGCTTCACAGGGGGCGAAAAACTGTTTTTT,CASSFTGGEKLFF
TRBV28,.,.,TRBJ1-6,TGTGCCAGCAGCTCGGGACAATCGTATAATTCACCCCTCCACTTT,CASSSGQSYNSPLHF
TRBV5-5,.,.,TRBJ1-2,TGTGCCAGCAGCTCCCAGGGAGGGATAGGTGATGGCTACACCTTC,CASSSQGGIGDGYTF
TRBV19,TRBD1,.,TRBJ2-3,TGTGCCAGTAGTCCCAGACAGGGGGGCACAGATACGCAGTATTTT,CASSPRQGGTDTQYF
TRBV10-2,TRBD2,few,TRBJ2-3,TGCGCCAGCAGTGAGTCCGTTCTAGCGGGGGATACGCAGTATTTT,CASSESVLAGDTQYF
TRBV7-9,.,once,TRBJ1-1,TGTGCCAGCAGGACGACAGGTTTGAGCACTGAAGCTTTCTTT,CASRTTGLSTEAFF
TRBV9,.,.,TRBJ1-2,TGTGCCAGCCGCGGACAGAGAGCTAACTATGGCTACACCTTC,CASRGQRANYGYTF
TRBV6-2/TRBV6-3,TRBD1,.,TRBJ2-7,TGTGCCAGCAGTTACAAGGGACAGGGGGCTCTAAGCTACGAGCAGTACTTC,CASSYKGQGALSYEQYF
TRBV24-1,TRBD1,.,TRBJ2-1,TGTGCCACCAGTGATGCCGGTGGTTGGGGACAGGGGCAGGGTAATGAGCAGTTCTTC,CATSDAGGWGQGQGNEQFF
TRBV15,.,.,TRBJ1-2,TGTGCCACCAGTCCGGTGAGGCTACAACATGGCTACACCTTC,CATSPVRLQHGYTF